This T cell receptor (beta chain) was recovered during a study of tumor and adjacent non-tumor tissue in lung cancer. Study-wide background: Each sample yielded approximately 4.2 million productive TCRbeta reads on average.

No cell sorting was done before RNA was extracted from the tissue. Chemotherapy-naive patients with new lung cancer underwent thoracic surgery in China, August–late 2014. The library came from three nested PCR rounds adapted from ARM-PCR protocols. TCRdb independently ran MiXCR on the multiplex PCR reads; one entry per CDR3 protein. The table records under 100,000 distinct CDR3 sequences, roughly three fifths of them present only once. This clonotype was detected ten times or more. The sequenced sample was lung tumor tissue. This sequence was found in a man aged 65-85 years with non-small cell lung cancer.

CDR3 nucleotides: TGTGCCAGCAGTTACGGGGGGCTAGGCACTGAAGCTTTCTTT. It yields the protein CASSYGGLGTEAFF. The chain combines TRBV6-5 with TRBJ1-1; maybe TRBD1 (6 bases). Trimming removed 2 bases at V and 4 bases at J, with 11 bases between. The germline CDR1 and CDR2 sequences are MNHEY and SVGAGI. CDR3 size: 14 residues.